Detailed here is one T cell receptor (beta chain). These data are taken from a study of blood T cell repertoires in COVID-19. As for the study in general: Sources were T cells, B-cell-depleted T cells, or PBMCs; the material itself was cDNA or gDNA.

In the authors' methods: How many nucleated cells were present was estimated from reference gene primer amplification. Clones were read by immunoSEQ multiplex PCR, and TCRdb kept only the in-frame ones, dropping some. The V and J calls and clone size were taken over from that table, and D and trimming were inferred from the DNA. The repertoire holds 100,000 to 150,000 clones, with around 87% as singletons. Germline V CDR1 and CDR2: LNHDA, SQIVND (reference sequence). The germline V and J ends were trimmed by 3 bases and 0 bases, with 14 bases remaining between them. There are 16 residues in the CDR3.

The sample comprised peripheral blood. The rearrangement joins TRBV19 to TRBJ1-1; no reliable D call. The source of this sequence is a woman aged 55-70 years with acute or convalescent COVID-19. The CDR3 DNA reads TGTGCCAGTAGTATTCCCGCCCGCCCTATGAACACTGAAGCTTTCTTT. Protein: CASSIPARPMNTEAFF.